Below, 28 T cell receptor beta chains from the same sample are listed, as sequenced in a study of blood T cell repertoires in COVID-19. Some clones are missing from TCRdb's copy, which holds only in-frame ones; the method was immunoSEQ multiplex PCR. The sample has around 100,000 clones; less than 85% are singletons. Material: peripheral blood. All receptors derive from a human donor in a cohort sampled during active COVID-19.

J is TRBJ1-1 and V is TRBV5-1; D is perhaps TRBD1 (5 bases). The V end was cut by 5 bases, the J end by 6 bases, with 17 bases between. CDR1 and CDR2 (germline): SGHRS, YFSETQ. This CDR3 is built from 14 residues. The CDR3 DNA reads TGCGCCAGCAGGACCTATCAGGGTGGGCCTGAAGCTTTCTTT. Protein product: CASRTYQGGPEAFF.

The CDR3 here is CASSPSDRVSYNEQFF. The CDR3 coding sequence is TGCGCCAGCAGCCCTAGTGACAGGGTCTCCTACAATGAGCAGTTCTTC. The V gene is TRBV4-1, the J gene TRBJ2-1, with 7 bases lining up with TRBD1. Germline values: CDR1 MGHRA, CDR2 YSYEKL. V shed 4 bases, J shed 0 bases, and the junction held 6 bases outside the gene matches. This CDR3 comprises 16 residues.

V and J are TRBV12-2 and TRBJ1-5; the DNA was not used to check the table's D call, TRBD1. TRBV12-2 constitutes a pseudogene. There are 17 residues in the CDR3. The CDR3 DNA reads as TGTGCAAGTCGCCCGCTTGGGACAGACAGAATTAATCAGCCCCAGCATTTT. This codes for CASRPLGTDRINQPQHF.

The chain joins TRBV6-5 to TRBJ2-7; weak D call: TRBD1 (5 bases). There are 13 residues in the CDR3. V lost 1 base and J lost 7, with 11 bases in between. The germline CDR1 and CDR2 sequences are MNHEY and SVGAGI. CDR3 bases: TGTGCCAGCAGTTACTTACAGGCGAGTGAGCAGTACTTC. This gives the protein CASSYLQASEQYF.

The rearrangement links TRBV19 to TRBJ1-5; 9 bases agree with TRBD1. Germline CDR1 reads LNHDA; CDR2 reads SQIVND (reference sequence). The CDR3 extends over 15 amino acids. The V and J ends lost 6 bases and 5 bases, in that order; junction bases with no gene match: 8. CDR3 sequence: CASRTGTGPYQPQHF. Here the CDR3 DNA reads TGTGCCAGTAGGACGGGGACAGGGCCATATCAGCCCCAGCATTTT.

This chain joins TRBV11-1 and TRBJ1-1; perhaps TRBD1 as D (5 bases). V was cut by 3 bases and J by 5 bases, with 16 bases left in between. The CDR3 contains 15 residues. Germline CDR1 reads SGHAT; CDR2 reads FQDESV (reference sequence). The CDR3 is CASSFARVGGTEAFF. In nucleotides, the CDR3 is TGTGCCAGCAGCTTTGCCAGGGTGGGAGGTACTGAAGCTTTCTTT.

The V call is TRBV6-5, the J call TRBJ1-1, with no clear D. The CDR3 spans 13 residues. Trimming removed 2 bases from V and 1 base from J, with 5 bases in between. In germline, CDR1 is MNHEY, CDR2 SVGAGI. In nucleotides, the CDR3 is TGTGCCAGCAGTTACCTGGCGAACACTGAAGCTTTCTTT. Translation gives CASSYLANTEAFF.

This clone is a singleton in its sample. The rearrangement links TRBV7-8 to TRBJ2-7; D call uncertain. Germline V lookup: CDR1 SGHVS, CDR2 FQNEAQ. The CDR3 has 11 amino acids. Between the trimmed V and J ends, which lost 5 bases and 3 bases, there was a span of 5 bases. CDR3: CASSLNYEQYF. CDR3 sequence (DNA): TGTGCCAGCAGCCTTAACTACGAGCAGTACTTC.

This clone has more than one count but fewer than ten. The rearrangement links TRBV18 to TRBJ2-7; the D gene is possibly TRBD1 (6 bases). The CDR3 consists of 13 residues. The germline CDR1 and CDR2 sequences are KGHSH and LQKENI. Between the trimmed V and J ends, which lost 1 base and 5 bases, there was a span of 9 bases. CDR3 sequence: CASSPLQGNEQYF. CDR3 in DNA: TGTGCCAGCTCACCACTACAGGGTAACGAGCAGTACTTC.

The chain has TRBV6-2 or TRBV6-3 and TRBJ1-1, with TRBD1 matching 7 bases. The CDR3 contains 16 residues. Germline CDR1 reads MNHEY; CDR2 reads SVGEGT. V lost 2 bases and J lost 0; bases outside the gene matches: 6. CDR3 sequence (DNA): TGTGCCAGCAGTTACCGGACAGGACCGTTGAACACTGAAGCTTTCTTT. It is translated as CASSYRTGPLNTEAFF.

The chain links TRBV7-2 to TRBJ1-5; D remains unclear. Germline-derived CDR1 and CDR2 are SGHTA and FQGNSA. The CDR3 contains 14 residues. V was trimmed by 4 bases and J by 5 bases, leaving 12 bases between them. CDR3 protein: CASSSYGRDQPQHF. In DNA, the CDR3 is TGTGCCAGCAGCTCCTATGGGAGGGATCAGCCCCAGCATTTT.

The V gene is TRBV28, the J gene TRBJ2-7; TRBD2 aligns across 8 bases. This CDR3 has 15 residues. With 5 bases clipped from V and 5 bases from J, the junction kept 11 bases outside the gene matches. Germline V gene lookup returns CDR1 MDHEN and CDR2 SYDVKM. The CDR3 region has the DNA TGTGCCAGCAGTCCCCATAGCGGGAATAAGAACGAGCAGTACTTC. Its translation is CASSPHSGNKNEQYF. The full variable domain, completed using reference TRBV28 and TRBJ2-7, is DVKVTQSSRYLVKRTGEKVFLECVQDMDHENMFWYRQDPGLGLRLIYFSYDVKMKEKGDIPEGYSVSREKKERFSLILESASTNQTSMYLCASSPHSGNKNEQYFGPGTRLTVT.

The V and J genes are TRBV7-6 and TRBJ2-7; D is unclear. V was trimmed by 1 base and J by 0 bases, leaving 7 bases between them. The CDR3 loop spans 14 amino acids. The germline gives CDR1 SGHVS, CDR2 FNYEAQ. The CDR3 spells CASSLEESSYEQYF. The CDR3 nucleotides read TGTGCCAGCAGCTTAGAGGAGTCCTCCTACGAGCAGTACTTC.

The chain has TRBV7-3 and TRBJ2-1; 11 positions agree with TRBD2. The V gene end was trimmed by 1 base and the J gene end by 9 bases; junction bases not matched to a gene: 5. The CDR3 runs 15 residues. The germline V gene encodes CDR1 SGHTA and CDR2 FQGTGA. CDR3 in amino acids: CASSLNGLAGLEQFF. The CDR3 nucleotides are TGTGCCAGCAGCTTAAACGGACTAGCGGGTCTTGAGCAGTTCTTC.

The J gene is TRBJ2-1, the V gene TRBV28, with TRBD1 identical over 7 bases. V lost 7 bases and J lost 3; bases outside the gene matches: 9. CDR3 size: 15 residues. The germline CDR1 and CDR2 sequences are MDHEN and SYDVKM. The CDR3 DNA follows: TGTGCCAGCAATATAAGACAGGGTCTCTACAATGAGCAGTTCTTC. Protein product: CASNIRQGLYNEQFF. Full variable domain (rest looked up from reference TRBV28 and TRBJ2-1): DVKVTQSSRYLVKRTGEKVFLECVQDMDHENMFWYRQDPGLGLRLIYFSYDVKMKEKGDIPEGYSVSREKKERFSLILESASTNQTSMYLCASNIRQGLYNEQFFGPGTRLTVL.

The rearrangement joins TRBV6-2 or TRBV6-3 to TRBJ2-7; possible D gene TRBD1, 5 bases. Trimming took off 2 bases at V and 3 bases at J, with 11 bases between the two ends. The CDR3 has 14 residues. Germline CDR1 is MNHEY and CDR2 is SVGEGT. CDR3 in amino acids: CASSYDGHNYEQYF. The CDR3 DNA is TGTGCCAGCAGTTACGACGGACACAACTACGAGCAGTACTTC.

The V and J genes are TRBV27 and TRBJ2-7; D unresolved. V lost 2 bases to trimming and J lost 5 bases, with 13 bases between them. The CDR3 length is 14 residues. Looked up from germline, CDR1 is MNHEY and CDR2 is SMNVEV (reference sequence). CDR3 DNA sequence: TGTGCCAGCAGTTTACAATTAAGCCAGGACGAGCAGTACTTC. Translating gives CASSLQLSQDEQYF.

The chain employs TRBV5-1 and TRBJ1-6; a possible D gene is TRBD1 (5 bases). The CDR3 has 16 residues. Germline V gene sequence: CDR1 SGHRS, CDR2 YFSETQ. The V end was cut by 0 bases, the J end by 5 bases, with 12 bases between. The CDR3 bases are TGCGCCAGCAGCTTGGGGCCCGTAGGGGATAATTCACCCCTCCACTTT. The encoded protein is CASSLGPVGDNSPLHF.

This clone came up once. The V gene is TRBV18, the J gene TRBJ2-1; 8 nucleotides line up with TRBD1. The CDR3 contains 15 residues. Germline V gene data show CDR1 as KGHSH and CDR2 as LQKENI. Trimming took 3 bases from V and 7 from J; bases not matched to a gene: 8. The CDR3 spells CASSPPGTGNNEQFF. Written as DNA, the CDR3 is TGTGCCAGCTCACCCCCTGGGACAGGAAATAATGAGCAGTTCTTC.

This clone was seen just once. The rearrangement joins TRBV5-1 to TRBJ2-1, with 12 bases that match TRBD2. The CDR3 is 16 amino acids. The V gene's germline CDR1 is SGHRS and CDR2 YFSETQ. After removal of 4 bases from V and 2 bases from J, the junction contained 4 bases not matched to a gene. CDR3 nucleotides: TGCGCCAGCAGCATAGGACTAGCGGGAACCTACAATGAGCAGTTCTTC. This translates into CASSIGLAGTYNEQFF.

The CDR3 DNA reads as TGTGCCAGCAGTTTTGCGAGCGGGGGGGCGTTGGAGACCCAGTACTTC. Its translation: CASSFASGGALETQYF. The genes are TRBV28 and TRBJ2-5, with TRBD2 matching over 10 bases. From germline, CDR1 is MDHEN and CDR2 SYDVKM. The CDR3 covers 16 residues. V trimming: 3 bases; J trimming: 5 bases; junction bases outside the gene matches: 9.

V gene TRBV7-9 combines with J gene TRBJ1-6, with a possible D match to TRBD1 (5 bases). V lost 11 bases to trimming and J lost 7 bases, with 15 bases between them. The germline gives CDR1 SEHNR, CDR2 FQNEAQ (reference sequence). This CDR3 region has 13 residues. As DNA, the CDR3 is TGTGCCGTCCAGGGATCCCCCAATTCACCCCTCCACTTT. Translating it yields CAVQGSPNSPLHF. The variable domain in full, completed from reference TRBV7-9 and TRBJ1-6, reads DTGVSQNPRHKITKRGQNVTFRCDPISEHNRLYWYRQTLGQGPEFLTYFQNEAQLEKSRLLSDRFSAERPKGSFSTLEIQRTEQGDSAMYLCAVQGSPNSPLHFGNGTRLTVT.

The DNA for the CDR3 is TGCAGTGCTAGTCAGGGGCGAGAGACCCAGTACTTC. Its protein is CSASQGRETQYF. The chain has TRBV20-1 and TRBJ2-5; maybe TRBD1 (6 bases). V lost 3 bases to trimming and J lost 4 bases, with 9 bases between them. CDR3 length equals 12 residues. CDR1 and CDR2 from the germline V gene are DFQATT and SNEGSKA (reference sequence).

This clone has only one observation. V and J are TRBV12-5 and TRBJ2-7, with no clear D. This CDR3 contains 15 residues. Germline CDR1 reads LGHNT; CDR2 reads FRNRAP. Deletions cut 1 base from V and 0 bases from J, with 10 bases between. The CDR3 protein is CASGLAPSPSYEQYF. As DNA, the CDR3 is TGTGCTAGTGGTTTGGCCCCCAGTCCCTCCTACGAGCAGTACTTC. The complete variable domain, with remaining parts taken from reference TRBV12-5 and TRBJ2-7, reads DARVTQTPRHKVTEMGQEVTMRCQPILGHNTVFWYRQTMMQGLELLAYFRNRAPLDDSGMPKDRFSAEMPDATLATLKIQPSEPRDSAVYFCASGLAPSPSYEQYFGPGTRLTVT.

The chain joins TRBV6-5 to TRBJ2-7, with 7 bases lining up with TRBD1. Losses at the gene ends were 0 bases for V and 3 bases for J; bases not matched to a gene: 2. In germline, CDR1 is MNHEY, CDR2 SVGAGI. CDR3 length: 14 amino acids. CDR3 residues: CASSYSAGGYEQYF. The CDR3 DNA reads as TGTGCCAGCAGTTACTCAGCAGGGGGCTACGAGCAGTACTTC.

The V gene is TRBV7-8, the J gene TRBJ2-7; 11 bases fit TRBD2. Germline CDR1 is SGHVS and CDR2 is FQNEAQ. There are 16 residues in the CDR3. Trimming cost V 6 bases and J 4 bases; bases outside gene matches: 11. The CDR3 DNA reads TGTGCCAGCAGACCGGAACTAGCGGGAGAGGGGTACGAGCAGTACTTC. Its protein is CASRPELAGEGYEQYF.

V gene TRBV28 combines with J gene TRBJ1-5, with 7 nucleotides matching TRBD1. The trim removed 6 bases at V and 2 bases at J, leaving 4 bases unmatched. The germline V gene encodes CDR1 MDHEN and CDR2 SYDVKM. This CDR3 region has 14 residues. The CDR3 loop is CASSPGGGNQPQHF. In nucleotides, the CDR3 is TGTGCCAGCAGCCCAGGGGGAGGCAATCAGCCCCAGCATTTT.

The chain joins TRBV5-1 to TRBJ1-1; 8 positions agree with TRBD1. This CDR3 is built from 15 residues. Germline V gene sequence: CDR1 SGHRS, CDR2 YFSETQ. After removal of 5 bases from V and 0 bases from J, the junction contained 6 bases not matched to a gene. The CDR3 DNA follows: TGCGCCAGCAGATCGACAGGGGACATGAACACTGAAGCTTTCTTT. Its translation is CASRSTGDMNTEAFF.